These 14 T cell receptor beta chains originate from one sample sequenced in a study of blood T cell repertoires in COVID-19. Data came from immunoSEQ multiplex PCR; TCRdb stores just in-frame clones and leaves some out. The sample has 75,000 to 95,000 clones, around nine tenths seen once; the top ten hold 4% to 5.5%. Sample: peripheral blood. Receptors originate from a man aged 45-65 years with active COVID-19.

The chain uses TRBV28 and TRBJ1-3, with D hard to call. This CDR3 has 15 residues. V lost 6 bases and J 2 bases, leaving 14 bases between the germline ends. Germline CDR1 and CDR2: MDHEN and SYDVKM. The CDR3 reads CASSLPATTGNTIYF. CDR3 in DNA: TGTGCCAGCAGCCTACCCGCAACCACTGGAAACACCATATATTTT.

The gene calls are TRBV5-5 and TRBJ2-5; TRBD2 agrees at 11 bases. The CDR3 extends over 15 amino acids. From germline, CDR1 is SGHKS and CDR2 YYEKEE (reference sequence). J lost 5 bases, V lost 4 bases, and 7 bases had no gene match. The CDR3 sequence is CASSRQLAGVETQYF. CDR3 DNA: TGTGCCAGCAGCCGCCAACTAGCGGGAGTGGAGACCCAGTACTTC.

The sample holds one count of this clone. V gene TRBV28 combines with J gene TRBJ2-7; TRBD2 aligns across 7 bases. CDR3 length: 13 amino acids. V lost 2 bases and J lost 3; bases outside the gene matches: 1. Germline assignment: CDR1 MDHEN and CDR2 SYDVKM. CDR3 amino acids: CASSLLADYEQYF. For the CDR3, the DNA is TGTGCCAGCAGTTTACTAGCGGACTACGAGCAGTACTTC.

This clone was detected once. V and J are TRBV28 and TRBJ2-7, with D perhaps TRBD2 (6 bases). Trimming removed 6 bases from V and 4 bases from J, with 22 bases in between. Germline CDR1 reads MDHEN; CDR2 reads SYDVKM. This CDR3 is 16 amino acids long. CDR3 DNA sequence: TGTGCCAGCAGGGACGTCTCTTCGGCGGGAAAGTACGAGCAGTACTTC. Protein: CASRDVSSAGKYEQYF.

The chain has TRBV7-3 and TRBJ1-3, with D maybe TRBD1 (5 bases). The CDR3 has 17 residues. Germline V gene sequence: CDR1 SGHTA, CDR2 FQGTGA. The V end lost 1 base, the J end lost 0 bases, and 13 bases lay between the germline ends. The chain's CDR3 is CASSLILQESSGNTIYF. The CDR3 DNA reads TGTGCCAGCAGCTTAATATTACAGGAGAGCTCTGGAAACACCATATATTTT.

The chain carries TRBV24-1 and TRBJ2-3; 12 bases are a match to TRBD2. The CDR3 is 13 amino acids. In germline, CDR1 is KGHDR, CDR2 SFDVKD. J gave up 8 bases and V 5 bases, and 1 base lay outside the gene matches. The CDR3 DNA is TGTGCCACCAGTGCGACTAGCGGGGGTACGCAGTATTTT. Translation gives CATSATSGGTQYF.

The CDR3 reads CASSSGNEKLFF. CDR3 in DNA: TGCGCCAGCAGCTCGGGGAATGAAAAACTGTTTTTT. V usage is TRBV5-1 and J usage is TRBJ1-4; D unresolved. Germline CDR1 and CDR2: SGHRS and YFSETQ. V lost 3 bases and J lost 5, with 5 bases in between. The CDR3 sequence is 12 residues long.

The chain couples TRBV7-2 to TRBJ1-2; TRBD1 matches 12 bases. This CDR3 has 15 residues. Trimming cost V 5 bases and J 4 bases; bases outside gene matches: 5. Germline-derived CDR1 and CDR2 are SGHTA and FQGNSA. CDR3 amino acids: CASSPGQGAGYGYTF. The CDR3 DNA is TGTGCCAGCAGCCCGGGACAGGGGGCGGGCTATGGCTACACCTTC. Full variable domain (rest looked up from reference TRBV7-2 and TRBJ1-2): GAGVSQSPSNKVTEKGKDVELRCDPISGHTALYWYRQSLGQGLEFLIYFQGNSAPDKSGLPSDRFSAERTGGSVSTLTIQRTQQEDSAVYLCASSPGQGAGYGYTFGSGTRLTVV.

This chain links TRBV6-1 with TRBJ2-4; no clear D gene. This CDR3 has 16 residues. Trimming took 2 bases from V and 1 from J, leaving 12 bases between them. Germline CDR1 is MNHNS and CDR2 is SASEGT. CDR3 DNA: TGTGCCAGCAGTGAAAGTCCCCTAGTGGCCAAAAACATTCAGTACTTC. Translated, it gives CASSESPLVAKNIQYF.

The chain links TRBV18 to TRBJ1-4; no firm D call. The V gene lost 3 bases and the J gene lost 3 bases, with 11 bases spanning the gap. Germline CDR1 is KGHSH and CDR2 is LQKENI. This CDR3 comprises 15 residues. CDR3 residues: CASSPPNRANEKLFF. CDR3 nucleotides: TGTGCCAGCTCACCCCCGAACCGGGCTAATGAAAAACTGTTTTTT.

V usage is TRBV9 and J usage is TRBJ1-6, with D unclear. Germline CDR1 SGDLS, CDR2 YYNGEE. The V end lost 3 bases, the J end lost 5 bases, and 12 bases lay between the germline ends. The CDR3 has 15 amino acids. The DNA of the CDR3 is TGTGCCAGCAGCGCCCTCGGAGAAAATAATTCACCCCTCCACTTT. It translates to CASSALGENNSPLHF.

The chain employs TRBV13 and TRBJ2-1; 14 bases align to TRBD2. There are 16 residues in the CDR3. Germline V gene data show CDR1 as PRHDT and CDR2 as FYEKMQ (reference sequence). After removal of 5 bases from V and 6 bases from J, the junction contained 6 bases not matched to a gene. CDR3 nucleotide sequence: TGTGCCAGCAGCCCCCTGACTAGCGGGAGGGCCAATGAGCAGTTCTTC. Its translation is CASSPLTSGRANEQFF. Full variable domain (outside the CDR3, taken from reference TRBV13 and TRBJ2-1): AAGVIQSPRHLIKEKRETATLKCYPIPRHDTVYWYQQGPGQDPQFLISFYEKMQSDKGSIPDRFSAQQFSDYHSELNMSSLELGDSALYFCASSPLTSGRANEQFFGPGTRLTVL.

The V call is TRBV5-1, the J call TRBJ1-1, with 7 bases fitting TRBD1. From germline, CDR1 is SGHRS and CDR2 YFSETQ. V gave up 4 bases and J gave up 5 bases; unmatched junction bases: 17. There are 17 residues in the CDR3. The DNA of the CDR3 is TGCGCCAGCAGCCTCCAATGGGCAGGGGGACGTGTAACTGAAGCTTTCTTT. It encodes CASSLQWAGGRVTEAFF.

The rearrangement links TRBV24-1 to TRBJ2-1, with 11 nucleotides matching TRBD1. Germline lookup yields CDR1 KGHDR and CDR2 SFDVKD. The CDR3 is 16 amino acids. J was trimmed by 7 bases and V by 5 bases; bases with no gene match: 9. The CDR3 reads CATSVAPGQGDNEQFF. CDR3 DNA sequence: TGTGCCACCAGTGTGGCCCCGGGACAGGGGGATAATGAGCAGTTCTTC.